The present TCR beta chain was sequenced within a study of cytomegalovirus exposure and HLA in healthy donors. The PCR employed 60 Vbeta primers together with 13 Jbeta primers. Using immunoSEQ multiplex PCR, the repertoire was profiled, and TCRdb retains in-frame clones only, with some absent. The sample holds about 94,000 clones; nearly 80% are singletons and the top ten take about 3.8%. The CDR3 contains 13 residues. Germline V CDR1 and CDR2: MNHNY, SVGAGI (reference sequence). V shed 4 bases and J shed 3 bases, with 9 bases lying between them. Concerning this clone itself: Its antigen is as yet unknown.

Overall study results and limits: More clonal expansion characterized HLA-associated TCR beta chains than equally common others in a later analysis. Across HLA loci, a later analysis found differing TCR association rates, with DRB1 most and HLA-C fewest.

This clonotype was sampled from a woman aged 40 to 50 in good health and CMV-seronegative. The chain uses TRBV6-6 and TRBJ2-5; D is perhaps TRBD1 (5 bases). Sequenced sample: PBMCs. The CDR3 DNA is TGTGCCAGCAGTTTCGGACAAAAAGAGACCCAGTACTTC. It specifies CASSFGQKETQYF.